A single sample gave rise to the 26 T cell receptor beta chains below, sequenced in a study of T cells in women clearing cervical HPV infection. Repertoires were generated with immunoSEQ multiplex PCR, while TCRdb's copy carries only in-frame clones and drops some. This sample contains 20,000 to 25,000 clones. Sequencing was performed on blood buffy coat. All receptors derive from a woman aged 18 to 75 with a cervical HPV16 infection that either progressed to CIN3+ or cleared (not recorded which).

The DNA read from the CDR3 is TGTGCCAGCTCGCCCGGGACAGCACAATTTGAAAAA. Its translation is CASSPGTAQFEK. Given in full, the CDR3 is CASSPGTAQFEKLFF. The V gene is TRBV18, the J gene TRBJ1-4; 7 positions agree with TRBD1. With the read ending 3 residues before the CDR3 end, the germline J gene is used to fill in that end. Germline V gene lookup returns CDR1 KGHSH and CDR2 LQKENI. V gave up 6 bases and J gave up 7 bases; unmatched junction bases: 11. The CDR3 covers 15 residues.

A note on this clone: The junction departs from the called germline gene at one end, perhaps through a read error. The sequence runs out 3 residues before the end of the CDR3; the remainder is reconstructed from the germline J gene. Other nucleotide sequences from this sample produce the same CDR3. This chain joins TRBV30 and TRBJ1-3; D not resolved. Germline CDR1 and CDR2: GTSNPN and SVGIG (reference sequence). CDR3 length equals 13 residues. The CDR3 sequence is CAWSKRVRDTIYF. The CDR3 DNA, read in part, is TGTGCCTGGAGTAAAAGGGTTAGAGACACT.

As to this clone: Read data end 3 residues before the CDR3 end; the end is taken from the germline J gene. J is TRBJ1-4 and V is TRBV7-9; D possibly corresponds to TRBD1 (6 bases). The V gene's germline CDR1 is SEHNR and CDR2 FQNEAQ (reference sequence). The CDR3 extends over 13 amino acids. The covered CDR3 bases are TGTGCCAGCAGCTTTGCGAAGGACAGCCTA. Residues: CASSFAKDSL. In full, the CDR3 is CASSFAKDSLLFF.

In regard to this clone: The read comes to an end 3 residues before the CDR3 does, leaving the germline J gene to fill in the end. J is TRBJ1-2 and V is TRBV5-1, with 10 bases aligning to TRBD1. From germline, CDR1 is SGHRS and CDR2 YFSETQ. V dropped 3 bases and J dropped 6; count of bases not matched to a gene: 8. The CDR3 spans 15 residues. The part of the CDR3 DNA that was read is TGCGCCAGCAGCTGGAGACCGGGACAGGGGAATGGC. Encoded protein: CASSWRPGQGNG. The entire CDR3 is CASSWRPGQGNGYTF.

In the case of this clone: The observed sequence ends 3 residues before the CDR3 terminus, with the missing tail filled in from the germline J gene. The chain carries TRBV12-5 and TRBJ1-5, with D possibly TRBD1 on 5 matching bases. Germline CDR1 and CDR2: LGHNT and FRNRAP. The CDR3 covers 13 residues. The V end was cut by 5 bases, the J end by 5 bases, with 10 bases between. CDR3 protein: CASGIDSHQPQHF. CDR3 DNA (partial): TGTGCTAGTGGTATAGACAGTCATCAGCCC.

For this clone: The sequence runs out 3 residues before the end of the CDR3; the remainder is reconstructed from the germline J gene. This rearrangement joins TRBV6-4 to TRBJ2-3, with D perhaps matching TRBD1 (6 bases). This CDR3 comprises 15 residues. The V end lost 3 bases, the J end lost 4 bases, and 14 bases lay between the germline ends. The germline CDR1 and CDR2 sequences are MRHNA and SNTAGT. CDR3 in amino acids: CASSEVGGGPDTQYF. The covered CDR3 bases are TGTGCCAGCAGTGAGGTAGGGGGTGGGCCAGATACG.

Comment on this clone: The CDR3 is cut off 3 residues early in the read; its end comes from the germline J gene. The gene calls are TRBV2 and TRBJ1-2, with D possibly being TRBD1 (6 bases). This CDR3 comprises 14 residues. Germline V gene sequence: CDR1 SNHLY, CDR2 FYNNEI. CDR3: CASNQDRSSYDYTF. Partial CDR3 DNA: TGTGCCAGCAATCAGGACAGAAGCTCCTACGAC.

As regards this clone: The read halts 3 residues ahead of the CDR3 end, with the missing end drawn from the germline J gene. V is TRBV20-1 and J is TRBJ1-5; D is unresolved. The CDR3 length is 13 residues. Germline CDR1 is DFQATT and CDR2 is SNEGSKA (reference sequence). Trimming removed 1 base at V and 0 bases at J, with 4 bases between. The CDR3 spells CSARAHSNQPQHF. The sequenced part of the CDR3 DNA is TGCAGTGCTAGAGCCCATAGCAATCAGCCC.

In regard to this clone: The DNA ends 3 residues before the CDR3 does, and the rest of the CDR3 is filled in from the germline J gene. The V gene is TRBV4-2, the J gene TRBJ1-5; maybe TRBD1 (5 bases). Looked up from germline, CDR1 is LGHNA and CDR2 is YNFKEQ. The CDR3 totals 15 residues. Trimming shortened V by 3 bases and J by 3 bases, and 12 bases separated the two germline ends. CDR3 sequence: CASSHFDSTNQPQHF. CDR3 bases read: TGTGCCAGCAGCCATTTCGACAGCACCAATCAGCCC.

About this clone: The sequence runs out 3 residues before the end of the CDR3; the remainder is reconstructed from the germline J gene. J is TRBJ2-5 and V is TRBV7-6; D is uncertain. The CDR3 consists of 14 residues. Germline V gene sequence: CDR1 SGHVS, CDR2 FNYEAQ. Trimming shortened V by 0 bases and J by 2 bases, and 7 bases separated the two germline ends. CDR3 sequence: CASSLAVLQETQYF. The part of the CDR3 DNA that was read is TGTGCCAGCAGCTTAGCCGTCCTTCAAGAGACC.

A note on this clone: The read finishes 3 residues shy of the CDR3 end, and the germline J gene is used to complete it. The genes are TRBV18 and TRBJ1-5; 7 bases fit TRBD1. Unmatched junction bases numbered 5, after V lost 3 bases and J lost 3 bases. In germline, CDR1 is KGHSH, CDR2 LQKENI. The CDR3 is 15 amino acids. This CDR3 reads CASSPLGQINQPQHF. CDR3 bases read: TGTGCCAGCTCACCTCTGGGACAGATCAATCAGCCC.

To note about this clone: The read ends 3 residues early relative to the CDR3; the germline J gene fills the gap. This chain uses TRBV2 with TRBJ1-3; D may be TRBD1 (5 bases). There are 13 residues in the CDR3. Trimming left V 5 bases short and J 8 bases short, with 13 bases between. CDR1 SNHLY and CDR2 FYNNEI come from the germline V gene. The chain's CDR3 is CASSPGNWDTIYF. CDR3 DNA (partial): TGTGCCAGCAGTCCAGGGAATTGGGACACC.

As for this clone: The CDR3 is cut off 3 residues early in the read; its end comes from the germline J gene. The gene calls are TRBV20-1 and TRBJ1-5; a weak D match, TRBD1 (6 bases). The CDR3 covers 12 residues. Trimming shortened V by 6 bases and J by 4 bases, and 10 bases separated the two germline ends. The germline gives CDR1 DFQATT, CDR2 SNEGSKA (reference sequence). CDR3: CSAGTPNQPQHF. The part of the CDR3 DNA that was read is TGCAGTGCGGGGACACCAAATCAGCCC.

The sequenced part of the CDR3 DNA is TGTGCCAGTAGTATAGAGGACTCCCCGGTCCAGCCC. Translated: CASSIEDSPVQP. The whole CDR3 protein is CASSIEDSPVQPQHF. The chain links TRBV19 to TRBJ1-5; D gene unclear. The CDR3 goes on 3 residues after the read ends, and that part is filled in from the germline J gene. Trimming took 0 bases from V and 7 from J, leaving 13 bases between them. Looked up from germline, CDR1 is LNHDA and CDR2 is SQIVND (reference sequence). The CDR3 is made up of 15 amino acids. The whole variable domain, remainder taken from reference TRBV19 and TRBJ1-5, is DGGITQSPKYLFRKEGQNVTLSCEQNLNHDAMYWYRQDPGQGLRLIYYSQIVNDFQKGDIAEGYSVSREKKESFPLTVTSAQKNPTAFYLCASSIEDSPVQPQHFGDGTRLSIL.

About this clone: The DNA ends 3 residues before the CDR3 does, and the rest of the CDR3 is filled in from the germline J gene. The chain couples TRBV28 to TRBJ2-3; 13 bases agree with TRBD2. This CDR3 is built from 17 residues. Per germline, CDR1 MDHEN and CDR2 SYDVKM. V was pared by 5 bases and J by 3 bases, with 8 bases of the junction left unmatched. This chain's CDR3 is CASSQLAGGPHTDTQYF. The sequenced CDR3 bases are TGTGCCAGCAGTCAACTAGCGGGGGGGCCTCATACAGATACG.

Points on this clone: Read data end 3 residues before the CDR3 end; the end is taken from the germline J gene. The V call is TRBV5-4, the J call TRBJ2-3; weak D call: TRBD2 (6 bases). V dropped 1 base and J dropped 0 bases, with 9 bases sitting between them. The CDR3 has 15 residues. Germline CDR1 is SGHNT and CDR2 is YYREEE (reference sequence). CDR3 sequence: CASSLWGESTDTQYF. The CDR3 DNA, read in part, is TGTGCCAGCAGCTTGTGGGGGGAGAGCACAGATACG.

As to this clone: Read data end 3 residues before the CDR3 end; the end is taken from the germline J gene. The J gene is TRBJ2-3, the V gene TRBV20-1, with D maybe TRBD1 (5 bases). Germline V lookup: CDR1 DFQATT, CDR2 SNEGSKA (reference sequence). This CDR3 spans 13 amino acids. The DNA read from the CDR3 is TGCAGTGCTAGTCCAGGGTTCGCTCAGCCG. Its translation is CSASPGFAQP. Given in full, the CDR3 is CSASPGFAQPQYF.

Worth noting for this clone: The read gets to within 3 residues of the CDR3 end, and the germline J gene fills in the rest. The V gene is TRBV7-8, the J gene TRBJ2-1; D is unclear. Germline V gene data show CDR1 as SGHVS and CDR2 as FQNEAQ. CDR3 size: 15 residues. Trimming took off 7 bases at V and 0 bases at J, with 13 bases between the two ends. CDR3 region: CASTMTESSYNEQFF. The sequenced part of the CDR3 DNA is TGTGCCAGCACCATGACTGAAAGCTCCTACAATGAG.

CDR3 region: CASSLAGTGVREQYF. CDR3 DNA (partial): TGTGCCAGCAGCTTAGCGGGGACAGGGGTTCGCGAG. V and J are TRBV13 and TRBJ2-7, with TRBD1 matching over 10 bases. Read coverage stops 3 residues before the CDR3 terminus; the germline J gene supplies the remainder. J gave up 6 bases and V 1 base, and 6 bases lay outside the gene matches. The CDR3 is 15 amino acids. In germline, CDR1 is PRHDT, CDR2 FYEKMQ (reference sequence).

With respect to this clone: The read gets to within 3 residues of the CDR3 end, and the germline J gene fills in the rest. V is TRBV7-3 and J is TRBJ2-1, with TRBD2 matching 7 bases. Trimming at V came to 0 bases and at J to 3 bases, leaving 2 bases not matched to a gene. CDR1 and CDR2 from the germline V gene are SGHTA and FQGTGA. This CDR3 comprises 15 residues. CDR3 loop: CASSLTGGGYNEQFF. The CDR3 bases that were read are TGTGCCAGCAGCTTAACGGGGGGGGGCTACAATGAG.

CDR3 bases read: TGTGCCAGCAGTGAAGGGGGACAGACTAATGAAAAA. It codes for CASSEGGQTNEK. The full CDR3 reads CASSEGGQTNEKLFF. This chain joins TRBV2 and TRBJ1-4, with 7 bases matching TRBD1. The read ends 3 residues shy of where the CDR3 ends; the end is completed using the germline J gene. The CDR3 totals 15 residues. V shed 1 base, J shed 2 bases, and the junction held 1 base outside the gene matches. Germline-derived CDR1 and CDR2 are SNHLY and FYNNEI.

The CDR3 sequence: CASSTGTSGASYEQYF. CDR3 DNA (partial): TGCGCCAGCAGCACCGGGACTAGCGGGGCATCCTACGAG. The genes are TRBV5-1 and TRBJ2-7, with 13 bases lining up with TRBD2. The read falls 3 residues short of the CDR3 end, and the missing part is taken from the germline J gene. Germline trimming cut 4 bases from V and 1 base from J; bases unmatched to any gene: 5. The germline V gene encodes CDR1 SGHRS and CDR2 YFSETQ. This CDR3 is built from 16 residues.

On this clone itself: Read data end 3 residues before the CDR3 end; the end is taken from the germline J gene. The chain carries TRBV18 and TRBJ1-5; D may be TRBD1 (5 bases). The germline V and J ends were trimmed by 10 bases and 5 bases, with 15 bases remaining between them. The CDR3 sequence is 13 residues long. In germline, CDR1 is KGHSH, CDR2 LQKENI. The part of the CDR3 DNA that was read is TGTGCCACACAATCGTCACAGGATCAGCCC. This gives the protein CATQSSQDQP. The full CDR3 sequence reads CATQSSQDQPQHF.

Note on this clone: Read coverage stops 3 residues before the CDR3 terminus; the germline J gene supplies the remainder. The rearrangement links TRBV19 to TRBJ2-3, with a tentative D call TRBD2 (7 bases). CDR1 is LNHDA, CDR2 SQIVND, per germline (reference sequence). The CDR3 is 16 residues long. V was cut by 3 bases and J by 2 bases, with 15 bases left in between. CDR3 bases read: TGTGCCAGTAGTATGGGGGCTAGCGGACTCACAGATACG. This sequence encodes CASSMGASGLTDT. The entire CDR3 is CASSMGASGLTDTQYF.

As concerns this clone: The read ends 3 residues early relative to the CDR3; the germline J gene fills the gap. The genes are TRBV5-1 and TRBJ1-1, with 7 bases that match TRBD1. The germline V gene encodes CDR1 SGHRS and CDR2 YFSETQ. This CDR3 contains 18 residues. With 1 base clipped from V and 1 base from J, the junction kept 13 bases outside the gene matches. Here the CDR3 reads CASSLLVQDRVTNTEAFF. Partial CDR3 DNA: TGCGCCAGCAGCTTGTTGGTTCAAGACAGGGTGACGAACACTGAA.

A remark on this clone: The observed sequence ends 3 residues before the CDR3 terminus, with the missing tail filled in from the germline J gene. V usage is TRBV2 and J usage is TRBJ1-1; no clear D gene. CDR1 and CDR2 (germline): SNHLY, FYNNEI. V shed 7 bases and J shed 5 bases, with 8 bases lying between them. The CDR3 contains 11 residues. CDR3: CASTTRTEAFF. The CDR3 DNA, read in part, is TGTGCCAGCACCACGAGGACTGAA. The variable domain in full, completed from reference TRBV2 and TRBJ1-1, reads EPEVTQTPSHQVTQMGQEVILRCVPISNHLYFYWYRQILGQKVEFLVSFYNNEISEKSEIFDDQFSVERPDGSNFTLKIRSTKLEDSAMYFCASTTRTEAFFGQGTRLTVV.